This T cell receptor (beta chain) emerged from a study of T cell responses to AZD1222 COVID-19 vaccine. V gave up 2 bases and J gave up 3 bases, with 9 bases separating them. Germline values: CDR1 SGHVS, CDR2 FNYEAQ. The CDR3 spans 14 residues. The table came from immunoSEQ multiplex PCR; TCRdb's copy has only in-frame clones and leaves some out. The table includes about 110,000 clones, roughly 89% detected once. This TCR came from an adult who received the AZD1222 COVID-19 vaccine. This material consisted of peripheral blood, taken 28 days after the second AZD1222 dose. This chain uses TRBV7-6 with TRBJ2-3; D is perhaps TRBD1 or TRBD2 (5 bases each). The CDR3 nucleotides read TGTGCCAGCAGCTTAAGCGAGGGGACAGATACGCAGTATTTT. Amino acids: CASSLSEGTDTQYF. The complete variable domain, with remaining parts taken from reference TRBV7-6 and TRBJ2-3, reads GAGVSQSPRYKVTKRGQDVALRCDPISGHVSLYWYRQALGQGPEFLTYFNYEAQQDKSGLPNDRFSAERPEGSISTLTIQRTEQRDSAMYRCASSLSEGTDTQYFGPGTRLTVL.